These T cell receptor beta chains were read from a single sample in a study of blood T cell repertoires in COVID-19. Repertoires were generated with immunoSEQ multiplex PCR, while TCRdb's copy carries only in-frame clones and drops some. The data hold about half a million clones, with roughly 88% observed a single time. Sequenced sample: peripheral blood. The receptors stem from a human donor in a cohort sampled during active COVID-19. Each CDR3 is given with its conserved first and last residue. A D gene is named only where the DNA matches it firmly. Expanded clones are given a class, and other clones once, few, many or no size at all.

V,D,size,J,CDR3,DNA
TRBV11-1,NA,NA,TRBJ2-1,CASSLRRVSSYNEQFF,TGTGCCAGCAGCTTAAGGCGGGTGAGCTCCTACAATGAGCAGTTCTTC
TRBV19,TRBD2,NA,TRBJ2-1,CASTTLRSGRQSYNEQFF,TGTGCCAGTACCACCTTGAGGAGCGGGAGACAGTCCTACAATGAGCAGTTCTTC
TRBV6-5,NA,NA,TRBJ1-4,CASRAPRINEKLFF,TGTGCCAGCAGGGCCCCCAGGATTAATGAAAAACTGTTTTTT
TRBV7-8,NA,NA,TRBJ1-4,CASSLERGSTAPKLFF,TGTGCCAGCAGCTTAGAGCGCGGAAGCACGGCCCCCAAACTGTTTTTT
TRBV29-1,TRBD1,NA,TRBJ2-5,CSVRDRGYQETQYF,TGCAGCGTTAGGGACAGGGGGTACCAAGAGACCCAGTACTTC
TRBV21-1,NA,NA,TRBJ2-7,CASFKFGDSDSYEQYF,TGTGCCAGCTTCAAATTCGGGGATTCTGACTCCTACGAGCAGTACTTC
TRBV28,NA,NA,TRBJ1-2,CATDILYGYTF,TGTGCCACGGACATACTCTATGGCTACACCTTC
TRBV2,TRBD2,NA,TRBJ2-7,CASARTSGYEGEQYF,TGTGCCAGCGCCCGGACTAGCGGGTACGAGGGCGAGCAGTACTTC
TRBV9,TRBD1,NA,TRBJ1-3,CASSAEDRVFF,TGTGCCAGCAGCGCAGAGGACAGGGTTTTCTTT
TRBV19,NA,NA,TRBJ2-5,CASSPRSPGETQYF,TGTGCCAGTAGCCCACGGAGCCCCGGGGAGACCCAGTACTTC
TRBV9,TRBD2,NA,TRBJ2-5,CASSGYSGRETQYF,TGTGCCAGCAGCGGGTACAGCGGGAGGGAGACCCAGTACTTC
TRBV19,NA,NA,TRBJ1-3,CATRQGLDGNTIYF,TGTGCCACCCGGCAGGGGCTTGATGGAAACACCATATATTTT
TRBV9,TRBD1,NA,TRBJ2-7,CASSVGTVPEQYF,TGTGCCAGCAGCGTTGGGACAGTACCCGAGCAGTACTTC
TRBV5-1,NA,once,TRBJ2-3,CASALVPGVADTQYF,TGCGCCAGTGCGTTGGTGCCCGGTGTGGCAGATACGCAGTATTTT
TRBV6-6,NA,NA,TRBJ2-7,CASRAHPSFSYEQYF,TGTGCCAGCAGGGCCCATCCATCCTTCTCCTACGAGCAGTACTTC
TRBV7-3,TRBD2,NA,TRBJ2-1,CASSYRRDYLFF,TGTGCCAGCAGCTACCGCCGGGACTATCTGTTCTTC
TRBV25-1,NA,NA,TRBJ1-5,CASSVPGLHQPQHF,TGTGCCAGCAGTGTTCCGGGACTCCATCAGCCCCAGCATTTT
TRBV29-1,NA,NA,TRBJ1-1,CSVEDTYTEAFF,TGCAGCGTTGAGGACACTTACACTGAAGCTTTCTTT
TRBV30,NA,NA,TRBJ1-1,CAWNPLGRQAFF,TGTGCCTGGAACCCTCTGGGGCGGCAGGCTTTCTTT
TRBV6-5,NA,NA,TRBJ1-4,CASSIQGGKLFF,TGTGCCAGCAGCATACAGGGCGGAAAACTGTTTTTT
TRBV19,TRBD1,NA,TRBJ1-2,CASSSLQGPHYGYTF,TGTGCCAGTAGTTCCTTACAGGGGCCACACTATGGCTACACCTTC
TRBV19,TRBD2,NA,TRBJ2-7,CASSSSGTPWEQYF,TGTGCCAGTAGCTCAAGCGGGACCCCCTGGGAGCAGTACTTC
TRBV6-1,NA,NA,TRBJ1-1,CASSEIRGTNTEAFF,TGTGCCAGCAGTGAAATACGAGGCACGAACACTGAAGCTTTCTTT
TRBV5-1,NA,NA,TRBJ2-2,CASSLDREGTGELFF,TGCGCCAGCAGCTTGGACAGGGAAGGTACCGGGGAGCTGTTTTTT
TRBV5-5,NA,NA,TRBJ1-3,CASSLVGTPLNSGNTIYF,TGTGCCAGCAGCTTGGTTGGGACACCTCTGAACTCTGGAAACACCATATATTTT
TRBV5-6,TRBD2,few,TRBJ2-5,CASSFGELAGVQETQYF,TGTGCCAGCAGCTTTGGTGAACTAGCGGGAGTCCAAGAGACCCAGTACTTC
TRBV7-2,TRBD2,NA,TRBJ2-6,CASSFKTSGRFAGANVLTF,TGTGCCAGCAGCTTTAAAACTAGCGGGAGGTTTGCTGGGGCCAACGTCCTGACTTTC
TRBV11-1,TRBD2,NA,TRBJ2-3,CASSQTSGYTDTQYF,TGTGCCAGCAGCCAGACTAGCGGGTACACAGATACGCAGTATTTT
TRBV6-6,TRBD1,few,TRBJ1-2,CASTPPGGGENGYTF,TGTGCCAGCACCCCACCCGGAGGGGGCGAAAATGGCTACACCTTC
TRBV5-1,NA,NA,TRBJ1-5,CASSLEGVGNQPQHF,TGCGCCAGCAGCTTGGAGGGGGTAGGCAATCAGCCCCAGCATTTT
TRBV2,TRBD1,NA,TRBJ1-2,CASNTGTGYGYTF,TGTGCCAGCAATACCGGGACAGGGTACGGCTACACCTTC
TRBV5-4,NA,NA,TRBJ1-5,CASSPAGQQPQHF,TGTGCCAGCAGCCCCGCGGGTCAACAGCCCCAGCATTTT
TRBV28,NA,once,TRBJ2-1,CASSSPSDPTPYNEQFF,TGTGCCAGCAGTTCCCCTAGTGACCCCACGCCTTACAATGAGCAGTTCTTC
TRBV27,NA,few,TRBJ2-5,CASSQGVTETQYF,TGTGCCAGCAGCCAGGGCGTGACGGAGACCCAGTACTTC
TRBV5-1,NA,NA,TRBJ1-1,CASFTSYTEAFF,TGCGCCAGCTTTACATCCTACACTGAAGCTTTCTTT
TRBV29-1,NA,NA,TRBJ2-6,CSVGEAGANVLTF,TGCAGCGTGGGAGAGGCTGGGGCCAACGTCCTGACTTTC
TRBV6-5,NA,NA,TRBJ1-5,CASTRTHSNQPQHF,TGTGCCAGCACCCGAACACATAGCAATCAGCCCCAGCATTTT
TRBV11-2,NA,NA,TRBJ1-1,CASSPRGEAFF,TGTGCCAGCAGCCCGCGGGGGGAAGCTTTCTTT
TRBV6-5,NA,NA,TRBJ2-7,CASFSRQSYRNEQYF,TGTGCCTCCTTCTCCAGGCAGAGCTATAGGAACGAGCAGTACTTC
TRBV28,NA,NA,TRBJ1-2,CASSYHYGYTF,TGTGCCAGCAGCTATCACTATGGCTACACCTTC
TRBV27,TRBD1,NA,TRBJ2-7,CASSPRRTGGHEQYF,TGTGCCAGCAGCCCCAGAAGGACAGGGGGCCACGAGCAGTACTTC
TRBV5-1,NA,NA,TRBJ1-2,CASSPDSLAGYTF,TGCGCCAGCAGCCCCGACAGTCTCGCTGGCTACACCTTC
TRBV13,NA,NA,TRBJ2-1,CASSQREGEQFF,TGTGCCAGCAGCCAGAGGGAAGGTGAGCAGTTCTTC
TRBV19,NA,NA,TRBJ1-6,CASGESSYNSPLHF,TGTGCCAGCGGTGAGAGCTCCTATAATTCACCCCTCCACTTT
TRBV18,TRBD1,NA,TRBJ2-7,CASSLPGRTGAYEQYF,TGTGCCAGCTCATTACCCGGGCGGACAGGGGCCTACGAGCAGTACTTC
TRBV9,TRBD1,NA,TRBJ1-2,CASSVGVGTGHGYTF,TGTGCCAGCAGCGTAGGGGTCGGGACAGGGCATGGCTACACCTTC
TRBV24-1,TRBD2,NA,TRBJ2-1,CATSDQGLAGAIINEQFF,TGTGCCACCAGTGACCAAGGGTTAGCGGGGGCGATAATCAATGAGCAGTTCTTC
TRBV6-5,TRBD1,NA,TRBJ1-1,CASNQQGEYTEAFF,TGTGCCAGCAATCAACAGGGGGAGTATACTGAAGCTTTCTTT
TRBV6-1,NA,NA,TRBJ2-5,CASSEQGRGETQYF,TGTGCCAGCAGTGAACAGGGGCGAGGTGAGACCCAGTACTTC
TRBV4-2,TRBD2,NA,TRBJ2-3,CASSPLTSGNNPSTDTQYF,TGTGCCAGCAGCCCCTTGACTAGCGGAAATAATCCTAGCACAGATACGCAGTATTTT
TRBV2,TRBD1,NA,TRBJ1-2,CASSENAGTGLNYGYTF,TGTGCCAGCAGTGAAAATGCGGGGACAGGACTTAACTATGGCTACACCTTC
TRBV7-9,TRBD1,NA,TRBJ1-5,CASSDDTGTAPPYQPQHF,TGTGCCAGCAGCGACGATACCGGGACAGCCCCCCCTTATCAGCCCCAGCATTTT
TRBV6-2/TRBV6-3,TRBD2,NA,TRBJ2-2,CASSYQAGGPNTGELFF,TGTGCCAGCAGTTATCAAGCGGGAGGGCCGAACACCGGGGAGCTGTTTTTT
TRBV21-1,NA,NA,TRBJ1-3,CASSSVVGDRLSGNTIYF,TGTGCCAGCAGCTCGGTGGTAGGCGACAGACTCTCTGGAAACACCATATATTTT
TRBV5-4,NA,once,TRBJ2-5,CASSQTGTFGTQYF,TGTGCCAGCAGTCAAACCGGGACATTTGGGACCCAGTACTTC
TRBV28,NA,few,TRBJ2-7,CASSFRQGISYEQYF,TGTGCCAGCAGTTTTCGCCAGGGGATAAGCTACGAGCAGTACTTC
TRBV18,TRBD1,NA,TRBJ1-1,CASSPSGTGALNTEAFF,TGTGCCAGCTCACCCTCCGGGACAGGGGCGCTGAACACTGAAGCTTTCTTT